This is a list of T cell receptor beta chains from one sample in a study of T cells in Graves' hyperthyroidism and ophthalmopathy. TCRdb reanalysed the multiplex PCR reads using MiXCR and keeps one entry per CDR3 protein. The sample shows around 800,000 distinct CDR3 sequences, 38% of them seen only once. Specimen: blood. The receptors were gathered from a man between 18 and 29 years old with Graves' hyperthyroidism. The CDR3 runs from the conserved cysteine through the conserved F or W. The order of the fields is D gene, V gene, J gene, clone size, CDR3 DNA, CDR3 protein. D genes are given only for firm matches. The listing skips clone size in some rows; elsewhere it reads once, few, many or a size class.

d_call: -
v_call: TRBV5-1
j_call: TRBJ1-2
clone_size: -
cdr3_nt: TGCGCCAGCAGCTTGGAAGCGGATCTCGACTACACCTTC
cdr3_aa: CASSLEADLDYTF

d_call: TRBD1
v_call: TRBV12-3/TRBV12-4
j_call: TRBJ2-7
clone_size: few
cdr3_nt: TGTGCCAGCAGCCGTGGACAGGGAAGGACCGAGCAGTACTTC
cdr3_aa: CASSRGQGRTEQYF

d_call: -
v_call: TRBV7-2
j_call: TRBJ1-5
clone_size: few
cdr3_nt: TGTGCCAGCAGCCAAGATCGCGGGACAATCAATCAGCCCCAGCATTTT
cdr3_aa: CASSQDRGTINQPQHF

d_call: TRBD1
v_call: TRBV25-1
j_call: TRBJ1-2
clone_size: -
cdr3_nt: TGTGCCAGCAGTGAAGCTGACAGGGTCTTTGATGGCTACACCTTC
cdr3_aa: CASSEADRVFDGYTF

d_call: -
v_call: TRBV24-1
j_call: TRBJ2-4
clone_size: once
cdr3_nt: TGTGCCACCAGTGATTCGAGCGCACTAGCCAAAAACATTCAGTACTTC
cdr3_aa: CATSDSSALAKNIQYF

d_call: TRBD1
v_call: TRBV10-3
j_call: TRBJ2-6
clone_size: many
cdr3_nt: TGTGCCATCAGTGAGAGACAGGGCCGAGGGGCCAACGTCCTGACTTTC
cdr3_aa: CAISERQGRGANVLTF

d_call: -
v_call: TRBV6-5
j_call: TRBJ1-2
clone_size: few
cdr3_nt: TGTGCCAGCAGTTACTCCGGAGGGACGGGAGGCTACACCTTC
cdr3_aa: CASSYSGGTGGYTF

d_call: -
v_call: TRBV7-2
j_call: TRBJ2-2
clone_size: few
cdr3_nt: TGTGCCAGCATTCGTGAAGGCGCGCTGTTTTTT
cdr3_aa: CASIREGALFF

d_call: TRBD2
v_call: TRBV7-2
j_call: TRBJ2-5
clone_size: few
cdr3_nt: TGTGCCAGCAGCCGAAGTAGCGGGGGGGCTGAGACCCAGTACTTC
cdr3_aa: CASSRSSGGAETQYF

d_call: -
v_call: TRBV7-9
j_call: TRBJ1-1
clone_size: few
cdr3_nt: TGTGCCAGCAGCCCCACCGGGAGCATGAACACTGAAGCTTTCTTT
cdr3_aa: CASSPTGSMNTEAFF

d_call: TRBD2
v_call: TRBV4-1
j_call: TRBJ2-5
clone_size: -
cdr3_nt: TGTGCCAGCAGCCAAGAGGGTCTAGCGGGGGCTGAGACCCAGTACTTC
cdr3_aa: CASSQEGLAGAETQYF

d_call: TRBD1
v_call: TRBV7-9
j_call: TRBJ1-6
clone_size: few
cdr3_nt: TGTGCCAGCAGTACTCCGGACAGGGGTAATTCACCCCTCCACTTT
cdr3_aa: CASSTPDRGNSPLHF

d_call: -
v_call: TRBV6-1
j_call: TRBJ1-2
clone_size: -
cdr3_nt: TGTGCCAGCAGGACCGACGGGACGCCGATGAGGAGCTACACCTTC
cdr3_aa: CASRTDGTPMRSYTF

d_call: -
v_call: TRBV9
j_call: TRBJ1-1
clone_size: once
cdr3_nt: TGTGCCAGCAGCCCGCGGGGCGGTTATATGAACACTGAAGCTTTCTTT
cdr3_aa: CASSPRGGYMNTEAFF

d_call: -
v_call: TRBV2
j_call: TRBJ2-5
clone_size: -
cdr3_nt: TGTGCCAGCAGTCCCGGGATCCGGTACCAAGAGACCCAGTACTTC
cdr3_aa: CASSPGIRYQETQYF

d_call: -
v_call: TRBV7-9
j_call: TRBJ1-1
clone_size: many
cdr3_nt: TGTGCCAGCAGCTCTGGGATGATGCCTGAAGCTTTCTTT
cdr3_aa: CASSSGMMPEAFF

d_call: -
v_call: TRBV6-6
j_call: TRBJ1-2
clone_size: -
cdr3_nt: TGTGCCAGCAGTTTAGGTTTCCGGACAACGGTGTGTGGCTACACCTTC
cdr3_aa: CASSLGFRTTVCGYTF